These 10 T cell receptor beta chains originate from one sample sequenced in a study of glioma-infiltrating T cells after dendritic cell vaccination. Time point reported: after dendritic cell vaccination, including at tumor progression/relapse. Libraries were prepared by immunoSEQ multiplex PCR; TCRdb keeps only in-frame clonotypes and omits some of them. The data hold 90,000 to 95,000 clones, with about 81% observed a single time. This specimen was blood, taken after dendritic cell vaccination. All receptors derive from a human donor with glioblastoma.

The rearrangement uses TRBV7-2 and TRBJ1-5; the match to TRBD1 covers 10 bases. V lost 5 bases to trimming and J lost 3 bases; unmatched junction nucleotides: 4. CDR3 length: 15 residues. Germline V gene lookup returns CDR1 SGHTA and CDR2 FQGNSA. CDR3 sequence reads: CASSAGTGVNQPQHF. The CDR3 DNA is TGTGCCAGCAGCGCCGGGACAGGGGTCAATCAGCCCCAGCATTTT.

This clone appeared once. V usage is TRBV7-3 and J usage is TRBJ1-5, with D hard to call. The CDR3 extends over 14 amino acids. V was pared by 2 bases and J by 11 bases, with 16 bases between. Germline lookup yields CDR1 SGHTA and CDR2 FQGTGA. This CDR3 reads CASSLLYRLRTQHF. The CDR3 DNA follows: TGTGCCAGCAGCTTACTTTACCGACTTAGGACCCAGCATTTT.

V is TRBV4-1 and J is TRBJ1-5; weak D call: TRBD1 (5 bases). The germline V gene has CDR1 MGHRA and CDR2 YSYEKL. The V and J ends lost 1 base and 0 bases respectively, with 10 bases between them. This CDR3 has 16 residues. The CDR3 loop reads CASSQVTGDSNQPQHF. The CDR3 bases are TGCGCCAGCAGCCAAGTTACGGGGGATAGCAATCAGCCCCAGCATTTT.

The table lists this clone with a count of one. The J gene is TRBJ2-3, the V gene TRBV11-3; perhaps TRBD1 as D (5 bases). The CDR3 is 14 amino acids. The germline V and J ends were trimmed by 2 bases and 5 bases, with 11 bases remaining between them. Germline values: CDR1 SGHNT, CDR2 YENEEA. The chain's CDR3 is CASSLQGSGDTQYF. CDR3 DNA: TGTGCCAGCAGCTTACAGGGTAGTGGAGATACGCAGTATTTT.

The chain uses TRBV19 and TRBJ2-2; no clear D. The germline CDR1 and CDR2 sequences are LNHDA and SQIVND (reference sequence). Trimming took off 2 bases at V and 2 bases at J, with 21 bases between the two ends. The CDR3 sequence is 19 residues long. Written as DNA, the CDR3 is TGTGCCAGTAGTATACTTGTGGCGAAACAGACGAAAAACACCGGGGAGCTGTTTTTT. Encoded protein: CASSILVAKQTKNTGELFF.

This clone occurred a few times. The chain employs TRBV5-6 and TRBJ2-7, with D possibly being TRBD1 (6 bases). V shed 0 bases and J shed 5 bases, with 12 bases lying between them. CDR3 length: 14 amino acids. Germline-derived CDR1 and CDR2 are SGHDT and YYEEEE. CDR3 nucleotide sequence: TGTGCCAGCAGCTTGGCCACAGGGCTCGACGAGCAGTACGTC. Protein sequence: CASSLATGLDEQYV.

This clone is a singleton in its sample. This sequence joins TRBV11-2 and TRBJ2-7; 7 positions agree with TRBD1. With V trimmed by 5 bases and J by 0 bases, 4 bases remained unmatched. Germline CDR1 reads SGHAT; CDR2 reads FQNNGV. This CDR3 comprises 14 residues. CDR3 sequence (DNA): TGTGCCAGCAGCCCCCGGGACAGCTCCTACGAGCAGTACTTC. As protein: CASSPRDSSYEQYF.

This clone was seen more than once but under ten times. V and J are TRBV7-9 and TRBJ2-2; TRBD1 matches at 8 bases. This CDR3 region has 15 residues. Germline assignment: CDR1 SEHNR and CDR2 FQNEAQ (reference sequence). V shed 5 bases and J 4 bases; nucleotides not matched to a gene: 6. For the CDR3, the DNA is TGTGCCAGCAGCCCCCACAGGGGGGTCACCGGGGAGCTGTTTTTT. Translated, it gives CASSPHRGVTGELFF.

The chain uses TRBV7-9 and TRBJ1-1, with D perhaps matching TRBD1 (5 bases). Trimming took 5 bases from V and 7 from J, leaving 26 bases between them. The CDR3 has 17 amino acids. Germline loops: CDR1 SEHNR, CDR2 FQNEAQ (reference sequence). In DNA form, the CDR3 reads TGTGCCAGCAGCCAACCCCCTGGGGCCGCGCCGGTGGGTGAAGCTTTCTTT. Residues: CASSQPPGAAPVGEAFF.

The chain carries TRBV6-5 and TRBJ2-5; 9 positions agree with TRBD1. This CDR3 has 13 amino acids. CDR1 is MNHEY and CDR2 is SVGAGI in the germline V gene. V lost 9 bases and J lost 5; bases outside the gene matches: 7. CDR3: CASGTGQRETQYF. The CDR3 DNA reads TGTGCCAGTGGGACAGGGCAACGGGAGACCCAGTACTTC.